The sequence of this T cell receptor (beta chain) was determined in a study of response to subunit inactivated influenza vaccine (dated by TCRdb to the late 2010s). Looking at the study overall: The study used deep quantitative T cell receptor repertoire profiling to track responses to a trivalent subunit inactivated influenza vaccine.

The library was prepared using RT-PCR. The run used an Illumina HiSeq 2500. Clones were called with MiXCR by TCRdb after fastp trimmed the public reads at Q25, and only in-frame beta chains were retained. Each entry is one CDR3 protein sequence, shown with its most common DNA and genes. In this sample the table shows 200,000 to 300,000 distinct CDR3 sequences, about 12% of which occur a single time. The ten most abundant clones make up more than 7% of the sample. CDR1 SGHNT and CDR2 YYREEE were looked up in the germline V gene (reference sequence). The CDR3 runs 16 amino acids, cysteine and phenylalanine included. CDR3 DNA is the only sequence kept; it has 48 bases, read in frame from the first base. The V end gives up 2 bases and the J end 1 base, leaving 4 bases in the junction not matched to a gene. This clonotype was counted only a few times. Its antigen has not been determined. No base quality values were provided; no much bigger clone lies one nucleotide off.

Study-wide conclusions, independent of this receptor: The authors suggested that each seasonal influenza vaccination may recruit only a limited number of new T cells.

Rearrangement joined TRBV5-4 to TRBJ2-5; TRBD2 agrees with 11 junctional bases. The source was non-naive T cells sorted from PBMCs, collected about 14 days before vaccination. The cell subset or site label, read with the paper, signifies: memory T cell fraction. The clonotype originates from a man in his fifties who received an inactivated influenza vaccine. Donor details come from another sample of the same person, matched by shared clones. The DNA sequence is TGTGCCAGCAGCTTCACTAGCGGGGGTATCCAAGAGACCCAGTACTTC. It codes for CASSFTSGGIQETQYF.